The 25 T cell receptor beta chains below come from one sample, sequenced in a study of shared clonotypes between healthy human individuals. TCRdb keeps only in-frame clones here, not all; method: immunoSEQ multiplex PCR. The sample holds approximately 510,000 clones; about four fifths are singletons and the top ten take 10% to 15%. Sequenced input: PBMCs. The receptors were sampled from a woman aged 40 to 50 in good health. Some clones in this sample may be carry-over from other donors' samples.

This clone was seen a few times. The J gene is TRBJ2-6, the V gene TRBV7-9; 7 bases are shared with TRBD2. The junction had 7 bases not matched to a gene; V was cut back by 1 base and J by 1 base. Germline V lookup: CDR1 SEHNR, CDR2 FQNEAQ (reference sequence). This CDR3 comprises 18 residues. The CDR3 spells CASSLVGGGESGANVLTF. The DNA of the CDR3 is TGTGCCAGCAGCTTAGTAGGCGGGGGAGAATCTGGGGCCAACGTCCTGACTTTC.

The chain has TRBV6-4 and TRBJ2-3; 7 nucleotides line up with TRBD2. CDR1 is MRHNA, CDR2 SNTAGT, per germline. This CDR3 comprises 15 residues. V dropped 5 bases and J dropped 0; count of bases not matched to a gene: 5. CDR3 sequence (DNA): TGTGCCAGCAGTTTCGCGGGAGTTAGCACAGATACGCAGTATTTT. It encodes CASSFAGVSTDTQYF.

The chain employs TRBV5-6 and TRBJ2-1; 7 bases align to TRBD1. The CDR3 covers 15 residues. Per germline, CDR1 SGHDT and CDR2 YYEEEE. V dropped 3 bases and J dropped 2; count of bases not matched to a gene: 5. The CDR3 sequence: CASSSTGSTYNEQFF. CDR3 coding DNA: TGTGCCAGCAGCTCGACAGGGTCGACCTACAATGAGCAGTTCTTC.

DNA for the CDR3: TGTGCCAGCAGCTCCCGAGCCCTCACAGATACGCAGTATTTT. Its translation: CASSSRALTDTQYF. The chain links TRBV7-2 to TRBJ2-3; D is undetermined. The V gene's germline CDR1 is SGHTA and CDR2 FQGNSA. Trimming removed 4 bases from V and 2 bases from J, with 10 bases in between. This CDR3 has 14 residues.

The CDR3 region has the DNA TGTGCCTGGGAGAGGGCCTACGAGCAGTACTTC. This encodes CAWERAYEQYF. The genes are TRBV30 and TRBJ2-7; tentative D call: TRBD2 (5 bases). Germline V gene sequence: CDR1 GTSNPN, CDR2 SVGIG (reference sequence). This CDR3 has 11 residues. Trimming shortened V by 5 bases and J by 2 bases, and 7 bases separated the two germline ends.

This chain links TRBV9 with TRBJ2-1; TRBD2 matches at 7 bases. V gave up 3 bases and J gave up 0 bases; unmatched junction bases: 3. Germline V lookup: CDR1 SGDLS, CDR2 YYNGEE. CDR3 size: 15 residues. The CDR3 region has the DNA TGTGCCAGCAGCGCCGTAGCGGGCTCCTACAATGAGCAGTTCTTC. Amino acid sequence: CASSAVAGSYNEQFF. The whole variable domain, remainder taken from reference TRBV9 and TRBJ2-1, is DSGVTQTPKHLITATGQRVTLRCSPRSGDLSVYWYQQSLDQGLQFLIQYYNGEERAKGNILERFSAQQFPDLHSELNLSSLELGDSALYFCASSAVAGSYNEQFFGPGTRLTVL.

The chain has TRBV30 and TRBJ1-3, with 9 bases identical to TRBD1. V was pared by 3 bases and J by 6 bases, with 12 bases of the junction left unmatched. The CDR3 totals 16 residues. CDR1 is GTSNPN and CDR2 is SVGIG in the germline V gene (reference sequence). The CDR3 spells CAWSRGGTGTLNTIYF. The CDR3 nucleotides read TGTGCCTGGAGCCGCGGAGGGACAGGGACCTTAAACACCATATATTTT.

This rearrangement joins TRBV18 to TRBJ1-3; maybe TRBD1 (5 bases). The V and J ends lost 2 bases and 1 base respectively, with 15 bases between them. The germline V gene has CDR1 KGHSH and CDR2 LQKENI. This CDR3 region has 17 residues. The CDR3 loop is CASSPITGEQSGNTIYF. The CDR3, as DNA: TGTGCCAGCTCACCAATTACAGGAGAGCAATCTGGAAACACCATATATTTT.

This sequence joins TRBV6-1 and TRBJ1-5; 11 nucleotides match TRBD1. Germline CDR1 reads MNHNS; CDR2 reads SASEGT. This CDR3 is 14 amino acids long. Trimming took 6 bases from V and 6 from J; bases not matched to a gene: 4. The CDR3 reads CASSGTGGFQPQHF. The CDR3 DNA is TGTGCCAGCAGCGGGACAGGGGGATTTCAGCCCCAGCATTTT.

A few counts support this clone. The CDR3 spells CASSTSYRGDYTF. CDR3 coding DNA: TGTGCCAGCAGTACTTCTTATAGGGGCGACTACACCTTC. The rearrangement uses TRBV6-6 and TRBJ1-2, with D tentatively TRBD1 (5 bases). There are 13 residues in the CDR3. V dropped 5 bases and J dropped 10 bases, with 17 bases sitting between them. Per germline, CDR1 MNHNY and CDR2 SVGAGI (reference sequence).

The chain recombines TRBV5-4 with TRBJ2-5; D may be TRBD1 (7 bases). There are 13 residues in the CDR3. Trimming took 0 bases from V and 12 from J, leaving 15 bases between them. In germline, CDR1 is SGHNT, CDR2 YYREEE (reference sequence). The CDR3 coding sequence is TGTGCCAGCAGCTTGGCCAGGGGGGATTCCGAGTACTTC. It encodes CASSLARGDSEYF.

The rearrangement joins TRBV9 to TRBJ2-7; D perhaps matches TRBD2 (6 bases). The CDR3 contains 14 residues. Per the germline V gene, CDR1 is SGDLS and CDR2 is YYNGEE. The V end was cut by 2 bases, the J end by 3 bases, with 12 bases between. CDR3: CASSVGLARYEQYF. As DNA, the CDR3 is TGTGCCAGCAGCGTGGGGCTAGCGCGCTACGAGCAGTACTTC.

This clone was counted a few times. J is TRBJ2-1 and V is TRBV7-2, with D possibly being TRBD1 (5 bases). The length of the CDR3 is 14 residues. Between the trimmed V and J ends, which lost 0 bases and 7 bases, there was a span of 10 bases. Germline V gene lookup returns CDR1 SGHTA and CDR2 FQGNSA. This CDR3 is CASSLAQAWNEQFF. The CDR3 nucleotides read TGTGCCAGCAGCTTAGCACAGGCTTGGAATGAGCAGTTCTTC.

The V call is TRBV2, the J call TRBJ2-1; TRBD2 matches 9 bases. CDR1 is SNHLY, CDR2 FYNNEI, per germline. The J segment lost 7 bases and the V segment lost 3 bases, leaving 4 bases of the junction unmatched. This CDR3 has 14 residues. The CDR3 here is CASSDRLAGNEQFF. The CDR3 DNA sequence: TGTGCCAGCAGTGATCGGCTAGCGGGAAATGAGCAGTTCTTC.

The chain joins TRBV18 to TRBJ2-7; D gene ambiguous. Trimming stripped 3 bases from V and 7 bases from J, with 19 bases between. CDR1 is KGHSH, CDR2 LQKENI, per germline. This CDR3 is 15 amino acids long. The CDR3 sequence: CASSPRSTGDREQYF. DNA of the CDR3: TGTGCCAGCTCACCGCGCAGCACGGGTGATAGGGAGCAGTACTTC.

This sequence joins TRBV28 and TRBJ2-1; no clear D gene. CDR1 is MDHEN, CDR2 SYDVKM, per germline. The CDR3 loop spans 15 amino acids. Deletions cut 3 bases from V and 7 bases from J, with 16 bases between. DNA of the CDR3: TGTGCCAGCAGTTTTCCTAATCGGGTTGGGAATGAGCAGTTCTTC. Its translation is CASSFPNRVGNEQFF.

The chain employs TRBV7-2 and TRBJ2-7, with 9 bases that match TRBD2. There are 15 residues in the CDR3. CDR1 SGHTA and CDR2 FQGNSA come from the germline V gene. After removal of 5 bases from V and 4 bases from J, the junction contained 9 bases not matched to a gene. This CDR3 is CASSLRTSVEYEQYF. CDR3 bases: TGTGCCAGCAGCCTCCGGACTAGCGTAGAATACGAGCAGTACTTC.

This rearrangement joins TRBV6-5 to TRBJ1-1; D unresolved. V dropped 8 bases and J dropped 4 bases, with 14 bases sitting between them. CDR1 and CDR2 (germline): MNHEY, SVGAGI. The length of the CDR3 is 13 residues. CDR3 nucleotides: TGTGCCAGCGAAACCGACGCAGGCACTGAAGCTTTCTTT. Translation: CASETDAGTEAFF.

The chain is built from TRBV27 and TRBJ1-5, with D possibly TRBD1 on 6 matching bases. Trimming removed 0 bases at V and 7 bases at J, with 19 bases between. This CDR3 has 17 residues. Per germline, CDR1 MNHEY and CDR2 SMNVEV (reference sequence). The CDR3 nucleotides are TGTGCCAGCAGTTTATCAGCCCCGACAGGAACTTACCAGCCCCAGCATTTT. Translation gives CASSLSAPTGTYQPQHF.

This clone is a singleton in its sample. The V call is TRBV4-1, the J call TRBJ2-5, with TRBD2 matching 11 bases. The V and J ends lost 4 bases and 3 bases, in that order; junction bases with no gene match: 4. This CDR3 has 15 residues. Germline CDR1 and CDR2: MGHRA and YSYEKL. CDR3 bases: TGCGCCAGCAGCCGGCGGGGACTAGCGGAAGAGACCCAGTACTTC. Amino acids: CASSRRGLAEETQYF.

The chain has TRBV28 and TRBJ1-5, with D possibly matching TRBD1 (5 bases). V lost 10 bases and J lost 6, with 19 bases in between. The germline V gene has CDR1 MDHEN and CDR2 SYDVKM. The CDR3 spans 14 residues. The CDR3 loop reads CATFRDRGSQPQHF. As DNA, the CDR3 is TGTGCCACCTTTCGGGACCGGGGATCTCAGCCCCAGCATTTT.

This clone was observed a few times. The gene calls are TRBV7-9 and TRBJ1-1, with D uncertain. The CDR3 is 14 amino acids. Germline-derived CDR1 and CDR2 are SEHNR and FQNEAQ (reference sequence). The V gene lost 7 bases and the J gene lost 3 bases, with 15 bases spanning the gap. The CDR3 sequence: CASNRLEAHTEAFF. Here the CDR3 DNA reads TGTGCCAGCAACCGGTTGGAGGCTCACACTGAAGCTTTCTTT. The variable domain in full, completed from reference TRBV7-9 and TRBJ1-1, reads DTGVSQNPRHKITKRGQNVTFRCDPISEHNRLYWYRQTLGQGPEFLTYFQNEAQLEKSRLLSDRFSAERPKGSFSTLEIQRTEQGDSAMYLCASNRLEAHTEAFFGQGTRLTVV.

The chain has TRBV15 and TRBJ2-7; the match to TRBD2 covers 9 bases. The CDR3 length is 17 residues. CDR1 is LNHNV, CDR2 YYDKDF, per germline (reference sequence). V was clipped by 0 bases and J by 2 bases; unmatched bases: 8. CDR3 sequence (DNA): TGTGCCACCAGCAGAGATGGTCCGGCTAGCGGGACCTACGAGCAGTACTTC. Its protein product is CATSRDGPASGTYEQYF.

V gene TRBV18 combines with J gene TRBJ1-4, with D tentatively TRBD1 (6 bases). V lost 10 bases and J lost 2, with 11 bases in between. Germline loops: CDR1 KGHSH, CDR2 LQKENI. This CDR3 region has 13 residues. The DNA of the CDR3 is TGTGCCACTATGGGGGCGACTAATGAAAAACTGTTTTTT. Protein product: CATMGATNEKLFF.

CDR3 amino acids: CASSLAGTGGELFF. As DNA, the CDR3 is TGTGCCAGCAGTTTAGCGGGAACAGGAGGAGAGCTGTTTTTT. The chain employs TRBV28 and TRBJ2-2; a possible D gene is TRBD2 (6 bases). V was pared by 2 bases and J by 11 bases, with 15 bases between. The CDR3 sequence is 14 residues long. Germline assignment: CDR1 MDHEN and CDR2 SYDVKM.